Below, 8 T cell receptor beta chains from the same sample are listed, as sequenced in a study of tumor-infiltrating lymphocytes in primary liver carcinoma. Synthesis of TCR beta cDNA was carried out from around 540 ng total RNA with a constant-region primer. ARM-PCR, slightly modified, supplied the TCR beta libraries through three nested multiplex PCR rounds. Researchers ran the first two PCR rounds for approximately 10 cycles each with TRBV1-TRBV30 forward primers and a C-beta reverse primer. TCRdb reanalysed the multiplex PCR reads using MiXCR and keeps one entry per CDR3 protein. The profile covers 330,000 or so distinct CDR3 sequences, with around 60% appearing a single time and roughly 6% taken by the ten largest. Unsorted whole blood yielded blood RNA, and germline DNA was extracted as well. Sequencing used peripheral blood. These receptors all come from a man aged 40-55 years with primary liver carcinoma and hepatitis B virus infection.

This clonotype was counted only a few times. A much more abundant neighbour one base away suggests this may be a read error. The genes are TRBV29-1 and TRBJ2-3, with 8 bases aligning to TRBD2. Germline assignment: CDR1 SQVTM and CDR2 ANQGSEA. CDR3 length equals 13 residues. CDR3 in DNA: TGCAGCGTTGTTAGCGGGAACACAGATACGCGGTATTTT. Translating it yields CSVVSGNTDTRYF.

A word on this clonotype: Just one base apart from a much larger clone, this may be a read error. This sequence joins TRBV4-2 and TRBJ2-3; D not resolved. Germline CDR1 and CDR2: LGHNA and YNFKEQ. The CDR3 contains 14 residues. Trimming took 3 bases from V and 2 from J, leaving 9 bases between them. The CDR3 DNA follows: TGTGCCAGCAGCCATGGTCCCACCACAGATACGCAGTATTTT. Residues: CASSHGPTTDTQYF.

This clonotype has more than one count but fewer than ten. This chain links TRBV7-9 with TRBJ2-1; D might be TRBD2 (5 bases). CDR1 and CDR2 (germline): SEHNR, FQNEAQ (reference sequence). Trimming removed 8 bases from V and 1 base from J, with 9 bases in between. The CDR3 runs 13 residues. CDR3 sequence (DNA): TGTGCCAGCGAGCGGATTTCCTACAATGAGCAGTTCTTC. As protein: CASERISYNEQFF.

The V call is TRBV10-2, the J call TRBJ2-1, with D hard to call. CDR3 length: 14 amino acids. V was clipped by 7 bases and J by 4 bases, with 14 bases between them. Germline V CDR1 and CDR2: WSHSY, SAAADI. The CDR3 sequence: CASKEIVCYNEQFF. The CDR3 coding sequence is TGCGCCAGCAAGGAAATAGTGTGTTACAATGAGCAGTTCTTC.

This clonotype was seen a single time. A much larger clone differs by one base, so this may be a read error. The chain carries TRBV4-1 and TRBJ2-5, with 9 nucleotides matching TRBD1. This CDR3 is 14 amino acids long. Germline assignment: CDR1 MGHRA and CDR2 YSYEKL. V was clipped by 3 bases and J by 3 bases; unmatched bases: 2. The DNA of the CDR3 is TGCGCCAGCAGCCATGGGGACAGGGAAGAGACCCAGTACTTC. Residues: CASSHGDREETQYF.

This clonotype was seen only a few times. The V call is TRBV25-1, the J call TRBJ2-5; D is unresolved. This CDR3 is 12 amino acids long. V was trimmed by 5 bases and J by 4 bases, leaving 8 bases between them. The germline V gene encodes CDR1 MGHDK and CDR2 SYGVNS. CDR3: CASSLNSETQYF. The CDR3 coding sequence is TGTGCCAGCAGTCTAAACTCAGAGACCCAGTACTTC.

The chain recombines TRBV20-1 with TRBJ2-7, with TRBD1 matching 8 bases. CDR3 size: 13 residues. CDR1 is DFQATT, CDR2 SNEGSKA, per germline (reference sequence). Trimming took 5 bases from V and 7 from J; bases not matched to a gene: 10. The CDR3 reads CSAFRTGFIEQYF. DNA for the CDR3: TGCAGTGCTTTCCGGACAGGGTTTATTGAGCAGTACTTC.

Comments on this clonotype: This may stem from a read error, because a much larger clone lies one nucleotide away. The gene calls are TRBV14 and TRBJ2-1, with TRBD1 matching over 9 bases. The CDR3 contains 16 residues. Per the germline V gene, CDR1 is SGHDN and CDR2 is FVKESK. Unmatched junction bases numbered 8, after V lost 2 bases and J lost 6 bases. Here the CDR3 reads CASSQRQGVRSNEQFF. In DNA, the CDR3 is TGTGCCAGCAGCCAACGACAGGGGGTAAGAAGCAATGAGCAGTTCTTC. Based on the CDR3 plus reference TRBV14 and TRBJ2-1, the full variable domain is EAGVTQFPSHSVIEKGQTVTLRCDPISGHDNLYWYRRVMGKEIKFLLHFVKESKQDESGMPNNRFLAERTGGTYSTLKVQPAELEDSGVYFCASSQRQGVRSNEQFFGPGTRLTVL.